Included here is one TCR beta chain sequence, with context. Sequencing used immunoSEQ multiplex PCR; TCRdb keeps in-frame clones, though not all of them. The sample shows tens of thousands of clones, roughly nine tenths of them seen only once. This record comes from a study of control samples from healthy donors and cancer patients. Germline CDR1 reads SGHDT; CDR2 reads YYEEEE. V lost 1 base and J lost 5; bases outside the gene matches: 4. The CDR3 totals 14 residues. This TCR was sampled from a woman aged 60 to 75 in good health. Sequencing was carried out using blood. This chain uses TRBV5-6 with TRBJ2-5; 8 bases match TRBD2. The CDR3 spells CASSLQRLAETQYF. For the CDR3, the DNA is TGTGCCAGCAGCTTGCAGAGACTAGCGGAGACCCAGTACTTC.